This T cell receptor beta chain came from a study of blood T cell repertoires in COVID-19. Study at large: Sources were T cells, B-cell-depleted T cells, or PBMCs; the material itself was cDNA or gDNA.

Libraries were prepared by immunoSEQ multiplex PCR; TCRdb keeps only in-frame clonotypes and omits some of them. The repertoire holds about 400,000 clones, with over 85% as singletons. This receptor was taken from a woman aged 30 to 39 who had recovered from COVID-19. Sequencing input: PBMCs or T cells enriched from blood (not recorded which).

The CDR3 reads CASSTPLGGRVYTF. In DNA form, the CDR3 reads TGTGCCAGCAGCACTCCCCTGGGGGGGCGCGTCTACACCTTC. This rearrangement joins TRBV5-6 to TRBJ1-2; perhaps TRBD1 as D (6 bases). The CDR3 totals 14 residues. Trimming removed 4 bases at V and 10 bases at J, with 20 bases between. From germline, CDR1 is SGHDT and CDR2 YYEEEE.